This T cell receptor beta chain was obtained from a study of T cells expressing NK-cell markers. Study summary: Seven HCMV-seropositive donors and one seronegative donor made up the eight sequenced donors. General study points: Among CD8+ T cells from more than five donors, dominant NKG2C+ clonotypes accounted for roughly 1.0-7.0%. Once again these clonotypes came out on top in the CD3+CD56-NKG2C+ fraction of a handful of donors.

The CDR3 is 13 residues long. CDR1 is SGHTA and CDR2 is FQGNSA in the germline V gene. In generating TCR beta cDNA, 5'RACE template switching with UMIs was used. From the 5' RACE reads, TCRdb lists one entry per CDR3 protein and no DNA. Its listing shows roughly 390,000 distinct CDR3 sequences. In regard to this clonotype: Antigen: not known.

The receptor's source is a man between 18 and 69 years old in good health. The chain has TRBV7-2 and TRBJ1-2. Sequencing used blood T cells: a sorted CD56 or NKG2C T cell subset, CD4+ or CD8+ T cells, or bulk PBMC T cells (not recorded which). The CDR3 loop is CASSPTGLGGYTF.